Following are 28 T cell receptor beta chains from one sample sequenced in a study of T cell responses to AZD1222 COVID-19 vaccine (dated by TCRdb to the early 2020s). The library was made by the immunoSEQ multiplex PCR assay. Not all clones reach the TCRdb copy of this immuneACCESS table, which keeps in-frame sequences only. Checked studies attribute under half of the gap to unresolved V genes and leave the rest unexplained. The sample yields about 130,000 clones; approximately 90% were counted once. Clones ranked in the top ten supply 1.4% to 1.5% of the sample. The time point label of this sample denotes: baseline before first vaccination. This material consisted of peripheral blood, taken on day 0 of AZD1222 vaccination. These receptor sequences come from an adult in good health.

J is TRBJ1-1 and V is TRBV10-3; TRBD1 aligns across 7 bases. The CDR3 consists of 14 residues. CDR1 ENHRY and CDR2 SYGVKD come from the germline V gene. With V trimmed by 10 bases and J by 5 bases, 13 bases remained unmatched. For the CDR3, the DNA is TGTGCCACCGGGGTGGAGGGGGCAACTACTGAAGCTTTCTTT. It specifies CATGVEGATTEAFF.

The CDR3 coding sequence is TGTGCCATCAGGTCCGGGACAGGGTCCCACGAGCAGTACTTC. Translation: CAIRSGTGSHEQYF. J is TRBJ2-7 and V is TRBV10-3; TRBD1 matches at 9 bases. Germline CDR1 reads ENHRY; CDR2 reads SYGVKD. The ends lost 6 bases at V and 5 bases at J; junction bases unmatched: 8. CDR3 size: 14 residues.

The V and J genes are TRBV30 and TRBJ1-4, with unresolved D. From germline, CDR1 is GTSNPN and CDR2 SVGIG (reference sequence). Trimming removed 2 bases at V and 8 bases at J, with 12 bases between. This CDR3 region has 13 residues. The CDR3 DNA reads as TGTGCCTGGAGTTTGGCCCGGGGAGAAAAACTGTTTTTT. Amino acid sequence: CAWSLARGEKLFF.

J is TRBJ2-7 and V is TRBV10-3; 8 nucleotides agree with TRBD1. Trimming cost V 0 bases and J 4 bases; bases outside gene matches: 5. From germline, CDR1 is ENHRY and CDR2 SYGVKD. The CDR3 sequence is 15 residues long. The DNA of the CDR3 is TGTGCCATCAGTGAGTCCCAGGGGGCGGTGTACGAGCAGTACTTC. Its protein product is CAISESQGAVYEQYF.

This sequence joins TRBV12-3 or TRBV12-4 and TRBJ1-3; the D is unclear. The CDR3 has 13 residues. Trimming removed 3 bases from V and 5 bases from J, with 8 bases in between. The CDR3 bases are TGTGCCAGCAGTTTTGGGCCCCGAAACACCATATATTTT. This encodes CASSFGPRNTIYF.

J is TRBJ2-5 and V is TRBV10-3; D is ambiguous. The CDR3 is made up of 14 amino acids. Trimming removed 0 bases from V and 2 bases from J, with 7 bases in between. Germline values: CDR1 ENHRY, CDR2 SYGVKD. CDR3 region: CAISESRIQETQYF. CDR3 sequence (DNA): TGTGCCATCAGTGAGTCCAGAATACAAGAGACCCAGTACTTC.

The rearrangement uses TRBV30 and TRBJ1-2, with D unclear. Between the trimmed V and J ends, which lost 0 bases and 2 bases, there was a span of 19 bases. From germline, CDR1 is GTSNPN and CDR2 SVGIG (reference sequence). The CDR3 length is 17 residues. The CDR3 nucleotides are TGTGCCTGGAGTGTACTCATCTCCGTGGGTGCAAACTATGGCTACACCTTC. It encodes CAWSVLISVGANYGYTF.

The chain recombines TRBV5-4 with TRBJ2-1; 9 nucleotides align to TRBD2. Germline V gene lookup returns CDR1 SGHNT and CDR2 YYREEE (reference sequence). The CDR3 spans 16 residues. The trim removed 4 bases at V and 1 base at J, leaving 6 bases unmatched. CDR3 loop: CASSPQGLASYNEQFF. The CDR3 bases are TGTGCCAGCAGCCCGCAGGGACTAGCATCCTACAATGAGCAGTTCTTC.

This chain links TRBV30 with TRBJ2-7; D is uncertain. This CDR3 region has 14 residues. Trimming cost V 0 bases and J 2 bases, with 11 bases left between them. Germline V lookup: CDR1 GTSNPN, CDR2 SVGIG (reference sequence). CDR3 protein: CAWSVVPGAYEQYF. CDR3 sequence (DNA): TGTGCCTGGAGTGTAGTCCCTGGAGCCTACGAGCAGTACTTC.

The DNA of the CDR3 is TGTGCCACCCTACTACCTAACTATAATTCACCCCTCCACTTT. Protein sequence: CATLLPNYNSPLHF. The rearrangement joins TRBV28 to TRBJ1-6, with D uncertain. This CDR3 is 14 amino acids long. Germline CDR1 and CDR2: MDHEN and SYDVKM. V gave up 10 bases and J gave up 3 bases, with 13 bases separating them.

V gene TRBV3-1 (or the pseudogene TRBV3-2) combines with J gene TRBJ1-2, with D perhaps matching TRBD1 (6 bases). V dropped 2 bases and J dropped 8 bases, with 9 bases sitting between them. Germline CDR1 LGHDT, CDR2 YNNKEL (reference sequence). CDR3 length: 12 residues. The CDR3 here is CASSQKGEGYTF. The CDR3 nucleotides are TGTGCCAGCAGCCAAAAGGGGGAAGGCTACACCTTC.

This chain links TRBV29-1 with TRBJ2-2, with D unclear. Germline V gene lookup returns CDR1 SQVTM and CDR2 ANQGSEA. This CDR3 is built from 14 residues. With 4 bases removed from V and 0 bases from J, the gap between germline ends came to 9 bases. For the CDR3, the DNA is TGCAGCGTTGTGTCCAGGCCGAACACCGGGGAGCTGTTTTTT. Translation gives CSVVSRPNTGELFF.

V gene TRBV7-9 combines with J gene TRBJ2-7, with D uncertain. The CDR3 is made up of 14 amino acids. Deletions cut 0 bases from V and 4 bases from J, with 10 bases between. Germline CDR1 is SEHNR and CDR2 is FQNEAQ (reference sequence). CDR3 sequence (DNA): TGTGCCAGCAGCTTAGCTCACGGAGTTTACGAGCAGTACTTC. Translating it yields CASSLAHGVYEQYF.

J is TRBJ2-1 and V is TRBV3-1 (or the pseudogene TRBV3-2); D may be TRBD1 or TRBD2 (5 bases each). The CDR3 runs 12 residues. CDR1 and CDR2 from the germline V gene are LGHDT and YNNKEL (reference sequence). V was trimmed by 0 bases and J by 9 bases, leaving 6 bases between them. Here the CDR3 DNA reads TGTGCCAGCAGCCAAGAGAGGGGTGAGCAGTTCTTC. Translated: CASSQERGEQFF.

The V gene is TRBV30, the J gene TRBJ1-1, with no clear D. Trimming took off 3 bases at V and 2 bases at J, with 13 bases between the two ends. Germline V gene sequence: CDR1 GTSNPN, CDR2 SVGIG (reference sequence). The CDR3 runs 14 residues. CDR3 region: CAWRDGRSNTEAFF. The DNA of the CDR3 is TGTGCCTGGAGGGATGGACGGTCAAACACTGAAGCTTTCTTT.

The chain uses TRBV30 and TRBJ2-7, with D perhaps given as TRBD1 or TRBD2 (7 bases each). The ends were cut back, 0 bases at V and 5 bases at J, with 17 bases in the middle. This CDR3 is built from 15 residues. The germline V gene has CDR1 GTSNPN and CDR2 SVGIG (reference sequence). The CDR3 nucleotides read TGTGCCTGGAGTGTCGGGGGAGGGGGCAAAGACGAGCAGTACTTC. As protein: CAWSVGGGGKDEQYF. The full variable domain, its missing parts supplied by reference TRBV30 and TRBJ2-7, is SQTIHQWPATLVQPVGSPLSLECTVEGTSNPNLYWYRQAAGRGLQLLFYSVGIGQISSEVPQNLSASRPQDRQFILSSKKLLLSDSGFYLCAWSVGGGGKDEQYFGPGTRLTVT.

The gene calls are TRBV30 and TRBJ1-5; no reliable D call. V lost 0 bases and J lost 0, with 9 bases in between. In germline, CDR1 is GTSNPN, CDR2 SVGIG (reference sequence). This CDR3 has 15 amino acids. CDR3 residues: CAWSVGQPSNQPQHF. CDR3 DNA sequence: TGTGCCTGGAGTGTAGGCCAGCCTAGCAATCAGCCCCAGCATTTT.

The genes are TRBV20-1 and TRBJ2-1; 9 bases fit TRBD2. Per the germline V gene, CDR1 is DFQATT and CDR2 is SNEGSKA (reference sequence). CDR3 length: 14 amino acids. Unmatched junction bases numbered 8, after V lost 3 bases and J lost 8 bases. This CDR3 reads CSASGAGGPYEQFF. The CDR3 DNA is TGCAGTGCTAGTGGTGCGGGGGGGCCCTATGAGCAGTTCTTC.

The chain employs TRBV19 and TRBJ1-1, with D unresolved. This CDR3 is built from 11 residues. CDR1 is LNHDA, CDR2 SQIVND, per germline (reference sequence). Trimming pared 11 bases from V and 6 bases from J, leaving 13 bases between. CDR3 loop: CASTLGPEAFF. The CDR3 DNA follows: TGTGCCTCCACATTGGGCCCTGAAGCTTTCTTT.

This sequence joins TRBV19 and TRBJ1-2; TRBD1 agrees at 8 bases. Germline CDR1 reads LNHDA; CDR2 reads SQIVND (reference sequence). The CDR3 is made up of 15 amino acids. V trimming: 2 bases; J trimming: 5 bases; junction bases outside the gene matches: 7. CDR3 in DNA: TGTGCCAGTAGTATACAACCAGGGGGCGCATATGGCTACACCTTC. Encoded protein: CASSIQPGGAYGYTF.

This CDR3 is CASSQGGREQAFF. CDR3 coding DNA: TGCGCCAGCAGCCAAGGGGGCCGGGAACAAGCTTTCTTT. J is TRBJ1-1 and V is TRBV4-1; possibly TRBD1 for D (5 bases). Germline CDR1 and CDR2: MGHRA and YSYEKL. CDR3 length: 13 residues. V gave up 1 base and J gave up 9 bases, with 12 bases separating them.

The V gene is TRBV18, the J gene TRBJ1-5; TRBD1 agrees at 7 bases. The CDR3 consists of 14 residues. CDR1 is KGHSH, CDR2 LQKENI, per germline. V gave up 4 bases and J gave up 3 bases; unmatched junction bases: 3. The CDR3 is CASSRGTDNQPQHF. The CDR3 bases are TGTGCCAGCTCACGCGGGACAGACAATCAGCCCCAGCATTTT.

The chain has TRBV23-1 and TRBJ1-2; D is unclear. TRBV23-1 carries the ORF label, with uncertain function. The V end was cut by 5 bases, the J end by 4 bases, with 11 bases between. There are 13 residues in the CDR3. CDR3 sequence reads: CASSTRQPYGYTF. The CDR3 DNA follows: TGCGCCAGCAGTACAAGGCAGCCCTATGGCTACACCTTC.

The V and J genes are TRBV7-2 and TRBJ1-2; D gene uncertain. V was trimmed by 5 bases and J by 5 bases, leaving 24 bases between them. The length of the CDR3 is 17 residues. Per germline, CDR1 SGHTA and CDR2 FQGNSA. The CDR3 sequence: CASSDGGVGTGLYGYTF. The DNA of the CDR3 is TGTGCCAGCAGCGACGGTGGGGTGGGAACCGGACTATATGGCTACACCTTC.

V gene TRBV7-6 combines with J gene TRBJ2-3; TRBD2 matches at 11 bases. V trimming: 5 bases; J trimming: 6 bases; junction bases outside the gene matches: 13. From germline, CDR1 is SGHVS and CDR2 FNYEAQ. This CDR3 is built from 17 residues. DNA for the CDR3: TGTGCCAGCAGCACCGACCCTAGCGGGGGGACACTGGATACGCAGTATTTT. Translation gives CASSTDPSGGTLDTQYF.

The V and J genes are TRBV5-6 and TRBJ1-1; D might be TRBD1 (5 bases). Between the trimmed V and J ends, which lost 4 bases and 3 bases, there was a span of 19 bases. CDR1 is SGHDT and CDR2 is YYEEEE in the germline V gene. The CDR3 contains 16 residues. The CDR3 region has the DNA TGTGCCAGCAGCCCCTCGTCAGGGTGGGTTGACACTGAAGCTTTCTTT. This translates into CASSPSSGWVDTEAFF. Variable domain in full (rest from reference TRBV5-6 and TRBJ1-1): DAGVTQSPTHLIKTRGQQVTLRCSPKSGHDTVSWYQQALGQGPQFIFQYYEEEERQRGNFPDRFSGHQFPNYSSELNVNALLLGDSALYLCASSPSSGWVDTEAFFGQGTRLTVV.

This chain uses TRBV6-5 with TRBJ1-2; TRBD1 matches 8 bases. This CDR3 contains 12 residues. Germline V gene data show CDR1 as MNHEY and CDR2 as SVGAGI. After removal of 8 bases from V and 4 bases from J, the junction contained 3 bases not matched to a gene. The CDR3 DNA reads TGTGCCAGCCGACAGGGGAGCTATGGCTACACCTTC. Residues: CASRQGSYGYTF.

The gene calls are TRBV5-1 and TRBJ2-6; perhaps TRBD1 as D (6 bases). Between the trimmed V and J ends, which lost 0 bases and 5 bases, there was a span of 21 bases. The germline V gene has CDR1 SGHRS and CDR2 YFSETQ. The CDR3 covers 19 residues. The DNA for the CDR3 is TGCGCCAGCAGCTTGGGAGGGTGGCAGGGGCTTGGTAGGGCCAACGTCCTGACTTTC. It yields the protein CASSLGGWQGLGRANVLTF.